Given below is one T cell receptor (beta chain) in context. Germline values: CDR1 MGHRA, CDR2 YSYEKL. The CDR3 is 16 amino acids. The V gene lost 1 base and the J gene lost 5 bases, with 15 bases spanning the gap. The sample is drawn from a study of blood T cell repertoires in COVID-19. Study-level information: Researchers got acute and convalescent COVID-19 samples from the United States, Italy and Spain. PBMCs, B-cell-depleted T cells, or T cells were the source of the cDNA or gDNA that made up the material.

Authors' data handling: Reference gene primer amplification in the assay estimated nucleated cell counts. Repertoires were generated with immunoSEQ multiplex PCR, while TCRdb's copy carries only in-frame clones and drops some. That table gives V, J and clone size, and the DNA gave D and trimming. The data show approximately 180,000 clones, about 90% seen once. This rearrangement joins TRBV4-1 to TRBJ1-5; D may be TRBD1 (6 bases). This receptor was obtained from a man in his 60s with active or convalescent COVID-19. The sequenced sample consisted of peripheral blood. The CDR3 coding sequence is TGCGCCAGCAGCCAAGCCCCGAGAGGGGGGGATCAGCCCCAGCATTTT. Amino acid sequence: CASSQAPRGGDQPQHF.